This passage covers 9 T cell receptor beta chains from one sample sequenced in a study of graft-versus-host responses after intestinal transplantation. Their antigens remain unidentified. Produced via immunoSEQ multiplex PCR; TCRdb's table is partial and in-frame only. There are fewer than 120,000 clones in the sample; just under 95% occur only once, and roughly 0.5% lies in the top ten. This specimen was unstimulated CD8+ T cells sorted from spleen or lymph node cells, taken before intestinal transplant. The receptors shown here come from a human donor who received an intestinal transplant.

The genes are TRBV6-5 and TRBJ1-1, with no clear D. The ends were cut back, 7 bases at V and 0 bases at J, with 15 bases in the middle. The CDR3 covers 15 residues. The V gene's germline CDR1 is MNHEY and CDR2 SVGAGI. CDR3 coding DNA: TGTGCCAGCACCACGAGCGGCCTCATGAACACTGAAGCTTTCTTT. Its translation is CASTTSGLMNTEAFF.

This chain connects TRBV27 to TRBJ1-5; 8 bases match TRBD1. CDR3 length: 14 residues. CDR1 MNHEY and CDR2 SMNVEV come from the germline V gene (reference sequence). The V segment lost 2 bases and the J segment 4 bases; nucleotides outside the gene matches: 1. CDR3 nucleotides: TGTGCCAGCAGTTTACAGGGGGCAAATCAGCCCCAGCATTTT. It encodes CASSLQGANQPQHF.

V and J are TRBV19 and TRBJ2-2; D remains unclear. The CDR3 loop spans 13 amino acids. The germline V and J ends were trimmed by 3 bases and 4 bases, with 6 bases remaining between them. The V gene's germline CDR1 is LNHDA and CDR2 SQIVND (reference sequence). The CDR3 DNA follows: TGTGCCAGTAGTATTATGGGCACCGGGGAGCTGTTTTTT. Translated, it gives CASSIMGTGELFF.

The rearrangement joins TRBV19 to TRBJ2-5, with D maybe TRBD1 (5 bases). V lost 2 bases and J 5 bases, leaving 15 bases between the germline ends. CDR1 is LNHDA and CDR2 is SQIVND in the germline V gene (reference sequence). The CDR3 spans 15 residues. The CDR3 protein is CASSIRVGVRETQYF. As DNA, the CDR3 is TGTGCCAGTAGTATAAGGGTAGGGGTCCGGGAGACCCAGTACTTC.

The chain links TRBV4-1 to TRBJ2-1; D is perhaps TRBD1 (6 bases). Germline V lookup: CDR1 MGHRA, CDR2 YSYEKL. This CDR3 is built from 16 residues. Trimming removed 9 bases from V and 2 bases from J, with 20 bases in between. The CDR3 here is CASRTAISLPYNEQFF. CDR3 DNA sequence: TGCGCCAGTCGGACAGCGATCTCCCTCCCCTACAATGAGCAGTTCTTC.

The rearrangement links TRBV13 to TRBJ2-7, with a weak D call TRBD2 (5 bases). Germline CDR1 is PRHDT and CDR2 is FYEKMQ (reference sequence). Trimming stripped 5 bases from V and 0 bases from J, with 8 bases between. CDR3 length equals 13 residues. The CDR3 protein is CASSTGSSYEQYF. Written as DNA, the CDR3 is TGTGCCAGCAGCACGGGGAGCTCCTACGAGCAGTACTTC.

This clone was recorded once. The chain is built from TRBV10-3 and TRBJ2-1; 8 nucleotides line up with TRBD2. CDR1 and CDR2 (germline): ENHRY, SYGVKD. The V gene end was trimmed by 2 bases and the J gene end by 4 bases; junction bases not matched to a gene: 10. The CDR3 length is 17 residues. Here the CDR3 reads CAISEGSAGGPYNEQFF. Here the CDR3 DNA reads TGTGCCATCAGTGAGGGGTCCGCGGGAGGCCCTTACAATGAGCAGTTCTTC.

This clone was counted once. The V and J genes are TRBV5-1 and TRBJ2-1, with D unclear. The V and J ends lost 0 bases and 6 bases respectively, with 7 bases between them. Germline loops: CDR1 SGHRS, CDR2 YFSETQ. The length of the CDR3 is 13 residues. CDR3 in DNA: TGCGCCAGCAGCTTGGTTGTCTTCAATGAGCAGTTCTTC. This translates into CASSLVVFNEQFF.

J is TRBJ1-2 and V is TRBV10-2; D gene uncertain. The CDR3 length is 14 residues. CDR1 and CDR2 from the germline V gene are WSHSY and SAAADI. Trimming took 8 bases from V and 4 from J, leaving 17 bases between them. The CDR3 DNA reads TGCGCCAGCCGAGTCGACACCGGGATCTATGGCTACACCTTC. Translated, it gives CASRVDTGIYGYTF.